This TCR beta chain was documented in a study of cytomegalovirus exposure and HLA in healthy donors. Study results and limitations: The study designated 164 TCR beta chains cytomegalovirus-associated. For cytomegalovirus status, the classifier reportedly gave diagnoses with high specificity and sensitivity.

Germline V lookup: CDR1 SQVTM, CDR2 ANQGSEA. The CDR3 runs 13 residues. V was shortened by 6 bases and J by 5 bases, with 14 bases between the two germline ends. About this clone itself: The antigen remains unidentified.

Clones were sequenced by immunoSEQ multiplex PCR, and TCRdb holds only the in-frame ones, with some missing. The table lists under 250,000 clones, roughly 87% of them singletons, with 12% in the top ten. The chain uses TRBV29-1 and TRBJ1-5; D gene ambiguous. This sequence originates from a young man in good health and CMV-seropositive. The sample comprised PBMCs. The CDR3 sequence is CSVVERIDQPQHF. As DNA, the CDR3 is TGCAGCGTCGTTGAAAGGATCGATCAGCCCCAGCATTTT. Full variable domain (outside the CDR3, taken from reference TRBV29-1 and TRBJ1-5): SAVISQKPSRDICQRGTSLTIQCQVDSQVTMMFWYRQQPGQSLTLIATANQGSEATYESGFVIDKFPISRPNLTFSTLTVSNMSPEDSSIYLCSVVERIDQPQHFGDGTRLSIL.